The clone carrying this T cell receptor beta chain occurred many times. Its target is unknown. Indicated time point: patch test 1, 2 weeks after DPC sensitization. Documented treatment: therapeutic diphenylcyclopropenone sensitization with weekly scalp DPC. This CDR3 contains 17 residues. Germline CDR1 is MNHNY and CDR2 is SVGAGI (reference sequence). V shed 6 bases and J shed 5 bases, with 25 bases lying between them. This specimen belongs to a study of human T cells and chemical hapten exposure. Regarding the study as a whole: Patch test score was positively correlated with the counts of PT1 expanded TCRs.

TCRdb fed the RACE reads into MiXCR, producing one record per CDR3 protein. The data contain fewer than 100,000 distinct CDR3 sequences, around 12% of them seen just once; the ten biggest clones take up approximately 2%. The receptor comes from a woman between 40 and 50 years old with alopecia areata. Some clones in this sample may be carry-over from other donors' samples. Specimen: whole blood, collected in connection with sensitization to the hapten diphenylcyclopropenone (DPC). The chain uses TRBV6-6 and TRBJ1-2, with a possible D match to TRBD1 (6 bases). CDR3 loop: CASSMPGHTTSLYGYTF. CDR3 nucleotide sequence: TGTGCCAGCAGCATGCCGGGACACACTACAAGCCTATATGGCTACACCTTC.